Following are 31 T cell receptor beta chains from one sample sequenced in a study of tumor-infiltrating lymphocytes in primary liver carcinoma. Total RNA (approximately 500 ng) served as template for TCR beta cDNA synthesis primed by a constant-region primer. Three-round nested multiplex PCR performed with slightly modified ARM-PCR produced the TCR beta libraries. PCR rounds one and two used TRBV1-TRBV30 forward primers with a C-beta reverse primer for roughly 9 cycles each. TCRdb redid the calling of the multiplex PCR reads with MiXCR, one entry per CDR3 protein. Here the sample spans about 200,000 distinct CDR3 sequences, around four fifths being singletons. Taking 20-30 mg of unsorted bulk tissue, the authors co-extracted RNA and DNA. Sequenced input: tumor tissue from primary liver carcinoma. Receptors were obtained from a man aged 35 to 55 with primary liver carcinoma and hepatitis B virus infection.

The genes are TRBV12-3 or TRBV12-4 and TRBJ2-5; no reliable D call. Trimming took off 6 bases at V and 4 bases at J, with 12 bases between the two ends. The CDR3 loop spans 13 amino acids. DNA for the CDR3: TGTGCCAGCAGCGTAGTCGACCGAGAGACCCAGTACTTC. Encoded protein: CASSVVDRETQYF.

Notes on this clonotype: This CDR3 is missing its conserved last phenylalanine or tryptophan, likely due to a read error. The DNA is left out, because the CDR3 cannot be placed on it with certainty; the CDR3 is given as TCRdb lists it. V gene TRBV28 combines with J gene TRBJ2-4. The CDR3 is 11 amino acids long, termini counted. The germline CDR1 and CDR2 sequences are MDHEN and SYDVKM. The CDR3 here is CASSSVLIQYY.

With regard to this clonotype: This CDR3 is missing its conserved last phenylalanine or tryptophan, likely due to a read error. This chain connects TRBV11-2 to TRBJ2-7; 16 bases are shared with TRBD2. The germline CDR1 and CDR2 sequences are SGHAT and FQNNGV. The CDR3 totals 18 residues. The junction had 7 bases not matched to a gene; V was cut back by 4 bases and J by 1 base. DNA of the CDR3: TGTGCCAGCAGCTCTGAAGGGACTAGCGGGAGGGCTTCCTACGAGCAGTACCTA. This encodes CASSSEGTSGRASYEQYL.

The chain employs TRBV6-2 or TRBV6-3 and TRBJ1-2; D remains ambiguous. Germline CDR1 is MNHEY and CDR2 is SVGEGT. The CDR3 totals 14 residues. V shed 5 bases and J shed 6 bases, with 16 bases lying between them. The CDR3 protein is CASSPGGTINGYTF. CDR3 DNA sequence: TGTGCCAGCAGTCCTGGCGGAACTATTAATGGCTACACCTTC.

This clonotype was observed once. This chain uses TRBV11-2 with TRBJ2-5; D ambiguous. Per the germline V gene, CDR1 is SGHAT and CDR2 is FQNNGV. Trimming took 8 bases from V and 4 from J, leaving 20 bases between them. This CDR3 contains 15 residues. The CDR3 is CASCPVRLVPETQYF. CDR3 coding DNA: TGTGCCAGCTGTCCCGTCAGGCTAGTCCCAGAGACCCAGTACTTC.

This clonotype was observed many times. J is TRBJ2-5 and V is TRBV6-5; no clear D. CDR3 length: 12 amino acids. Germline CDR1 and CDR2: MNHEY and SVGAGI. The V gene lost 7 bases and the J gene lost 6 bases, with 12 bases spanning the gap. The DNA for the CDR3 is TGTGCCAGCACGGCCGAAGGGAAGACCCAGTACTTC. Its protein is CASTAEGKTQYF.

To note about this clonotype: This may come from a read error, since a much larger clone is one base off. The J gene is TRBJ1-1, the V gene TRBV28; TRBD1 matches at 7 bases. The germline gives CDR1 MDHEN, CDR2 SYDVKM. The CDR3 spans 15 residues. In DNA, the CDR3 is TGTGCCAGCAGTCCCACAGGGGTCTTCTACACTGAAGCTCTCTTT. It yields the protein CASSPTGVFYTEALF.

V is TRBV12-3 or TRBV12-4 and J is TRBJ2-5; D perhaps matches TRBD1 (6 bases). The CDR3 loop spans 14 amino acids. Trimming removed 4 bases at V and 4 bases at J, with 13 bases between. The CDR3 DNA is TGTGCCAGCAGTTCGTGGACAGTCCTAGAGACCCAGTACTTC. Translation: CASSSWTVLETQYF.

Concerning this clonotype itself: One end of the junction is discordant with germline, which a read error may explain. The CDR3 reads CDSSPPAAGTNNQPQHF. CDR3 nucleotide sequence: TGTGACAGCAGCCCACCGGCCGCGGGGACCAACAATCAGCCCCAGCATTTT. V and J are TRBV6-2 or TRBV6-3 and TRBJ1-5; a weak D match, TRBD1 (5 bases). The germline V gene has CDR1 MNHEY and CDR2 SVGEGT. This CDR3 region has 17 residues.

Comments on this clonotype: Compared with germline, one end of the junction differs, possibly owing to a read error. The gene calls are TRBV11-2 and TRBJ2-6, with D perhaps given as TRBD1 or TRBD2 (5 bases each). CDR1 and CDR2 (germline): SGHAT, FQNNGV. The CDR3 length is 15 residues. The CDR3 is CAPKRPRSGANVLAF. The CDR3 region has the DNA TGTGCCCCGAAGCGGCCGCGCTCTGGGGCCAACGTCCTGGCTTTC.

A note on this clonotype: A junction end diverges from the germline sequence, so it may reflect a read error. The chain carries TRBV6-1 and TRBJ2-7, with a possible D match to TRBD2 (6 bases). Germline CDR1 reads MNHNS; CDR2 reads SASEGT. This CDR3 has 16 residues. The CDR3 coding sequence is TGTGCCAGCAGACCCGGAGGGAGTGGCATCTCCTATGAGCAGTACTTC. Protein product: CASRPGGSGISYEQYF.

Remarks on this clonotype: The junction shows a germline mismatch at one end, possibly a read error. V gene TRBV6-1 combines with J gene TRBJ2-3; maybe TRBD2 (5 bases). The CDR3 runs 15 residues. Germline loops: CDR1 MNHNS, CDR2 SASEGT. The CDR3 loop reads CASSEVARAGDTQCF. The CDR3 nucleotides read TGTGCCAGCAGTGAGGTAGCGAGAGCTGGGGATACGCAGTGTTTT.

On this clonotype: This likely comes from a read error, as the CDR3 has no conserved phenylalanine or tryptophan at its end. The chain joins TRBV24-1 to TRBJ2-4; 9 bases agree with TRBD1. Germline V gene data show CDR1 as KGHDR and CDR2 as SFDVKD. V shed 2 bases, J shed 7 bases, and the junction held 5 bases outside the gene matches. The CDR3 is 15 amino acids. CDR3 sequence (DNA): TGTGCCACCAGTGATTCGACAGGGGGGGTCAACATTCAGTACTTA. Its protein product is CATSDSTGGVNIQYL.

As regards this clonotype: One end of the junction varies from germline; a read error may be responsible. This chain links TRBV6-5 with TRBJ1-1, with D possibly matching TRBD1 (5 bases). Looked up from germline, CDR1 is MNHEY and CDR2 is SVGAGI. The CDR3 spans 12 residues. The CDR3 DNA reads TGTACCAGCATCCAGACAGACACTGAAGCTCTCTTT. The encoded protein is CTSIQTDTEALF.

The V gene is TRBV25-1, the J gene TRBJ2-7, with TRBD2 identical over 9 bases. CDR1 is MGHDK, CDR2 SYGVNS, per germline. This CDR3 spans 13 amino acids. Trimming removed 9 bases from V and 0 bases from J; junction bases left unmatched: 3. Here the CDR3 DNA reads TGTGCCAGTACAGCGGGAGGCTCCTACGAGCAGTACTTC. It translates to CASTAGGSYEQYF.

The chain carries TRBV4-3 and TRBJ2-7; D is ambiguous. The CDR3 length is 12 residues. Germline loops: CDR1 LGHNA, CDR2 YSLEER. V was pared by 3 bases and J by 7 bases, with 10 bases between. Here the CDR3 DNA reads TGCGCCAGCAGCCAGGCATGGGAAGAGCAGTACTTC. Encoded protein: CASSQAWEEQYF.

As concerns this clonotype: An end of the junction differs from the germline gene, which may be a read error. The J gene is TRBJ1-1, the V gene TRBV30; D is unclear. The CDR3 consists of 13 residues. Germline V gene data show CDR1 as GTSNPN and CDR2 as SVGIG (reference sequence). CDR3 in DNA: TGTGCCTGGAGTGTAAGACCGGCCAGTGAAGCTATCTTT. Amino acids: CAWSVRPASEAIF. The full variable domain, with the rest looked up from reference TRBV30 and TRBJ1-1, is SQTIHQWPATLVQPVGSPLSLECTVEGTSNPNLYWYRQAAGRGLQLLFYSVGIGQISSEVPQNLSASRPQDRQFILSSKKLLLSDSGFYLCAWSVRPASEAIFGQGTRLTVV.

The CDR3 protein is CASRLNGNEQYF. In nucleotides, the CDR3 is TGTGCCAGCAGATTAAATGGCAATGAGCAGTACTTC. J is TRBJ2-1 and V is TRBV11-3; D unresolved. The end of the DNA fits TRBJ2-7 better, so the J call may be wrong. Germline CDR1 and CDR2: SGHNT and YENEEA. The CDR3 totals 12 residues.

As to this clonotype: Germline is not matched at one junction end, which may reflect a read error. The chain employs TRBV10-3 and TRBJ1-1, with unresolved D. In germline, CDR1 is ENHRY, CDR2 SYGVKD. The CDR3 runs to 12 residues. CDR3 bases: TGTACCATCAGTGACCCGTCCACTGAAGTTTTCTTT. It translates to CTISDPSTEVFF.

About this clonotype itself: Just one base apart from a much larger clone, this may be a read error. Lacking the conserved final phenylalanine or tryptophan, this CDR3 likely reflects a read error. The chain employs TRBV28 and TRBJ1-5; TRBD1 is a possible D gene (5 bases). Trimming took off 6 bases at V and 2 bases at J, with 26 bases between the two ends. Germline-derived CDR1 and CDR2 are MDHEN and SYDVKM. The CDR3 has 19 amino acids. CDR3 DNA: TGTGCCAGCAGCCCCGGGGGGGACGGAACCTATTCGGGCAATCAGCCCCAGCATATT. Residues: CASSPGGDGTYSGNQPQHI.

With regard to this clonotype: The CDR3 ends on some other residue instead of the conserved phenylalanine or tryptophan, so this is likely a read error. The chain is built from TRBV6-2 or TRBV6-3 and TRBJ2-3; D call uncertain. The V gene's germline CDR1 is MNHEY and CDR2 SVGEGT. The CDR3 length is 15 residues. The CDR3 is CTSSPIELQSDRQYL. The CDR3, as DNA: TGTACCAGCAGCCCTATCGAACTCCAGTCAGATAGGCAGTATCTT.

The table lists this clonotype with many counts. This rearrangement joins TRBV28 to TRBJ1-2; D gene uncertain. Per germline, CDR1 MDHEN and CDR2 SYDVKM. Trimming pared 4 bases from V and 1 base from J, leaving 13 bases between. The CDR3 is 15 amino acids. CDR3 loop: CASSSLTVHNYGYTF. DNA for the CDR3: TGTGCCAGCAGTTCACTCACCGTCCATAACTATGGCTACACCTTC.

With respect to this clonotype: A read error may produce the germline difference seen at one junction end. V gene TRBV29-1 combines with J gene TRBJ2-7; a weak D match, TRBD2 (6 bases). Per the germline V gene, CDR1 is SQVTM and CDR2 is ANQGSEA. The CDR3 has 15 amino acids. The CDR3: CSVKDPGGSSYAQYF. As DNA, the CDR3 is TGCAGCGTTAAAGATCCAGGAGGGAGCTCTTACGCGCAGTACTTC.

In its sample, this clonotype is large (0.1 to 1%). The rearrangement uses TRBV6-5 and TRBJ2-3; 12 positions agree with TRBD2. Germline CDR1 and CDR2: MNHEY and SVGAGI. This CDR3 region has 15 residues. Trimming at V came to 7 bases and at J to 3 bases, leaving 5 bases not matched to a gene. CDR3 sequence reads: CASNPGLAGTDTQYF. The CDR3 nucleotides are TGTGCCAGCAACCCAGGACTAGCGGGAACAGATACGCAGTATTTT.

The sample holds one count of this clonotype. A junction boundary mismatches the germline segment, possibly from a read error. The rearrangement joins TRBV4-2 to TRBJ2-7; D may be TRBD1 (6 bases). CDR3 size: 14 residues. The germline V gene has CDR1 LGHNA and CDR2 YNFKEQ. CDR3 coding DNA: TGTGTCAGCAGCCAAGATCGTGGGGGCCACGAGCAATACTTC. Translated: CVSSQDRGGHEQYF.

Worth noting for this clonotype: A read error may be the cause here, since a much bigger clone is one base away. The chain links TRBV5-1 to TRBJ1-4, with 7 nucleotides matching TRBD1. Germline CDR1 and CDR2: SGHRS and YFSETQ. The CDR3 is 15 residues long. As DNA, the CDR3 is TGCACCAGCAGGGACACAGGGGCGCGAGGGGAAAAACTGTTTTTT. Its protein product is CTSRDTGARGEKLFF.

V gene TRBV6-1 combines with J gene TRBJ1-5, with a weak D call TRBD1 (6 bases). Germline CDR1 reads MNHNS; CDR2 reads SASEGT. CDR3 length: 16 amino acids. Trimming cost V 5 bases and J 4 bases, with 18 bases left between them. CDR3 amino acids: CASSQQGLTINQPQHF. The CDR3 nucleotides are TGTGCCAGCAGTCAGCAGGGGCTGACCATAAATCAGCCCCAGCATTTT.

Details on this clonotype: One junction end disagrees with the germline gene, perhaps due to a read error. This chain links TRBV29-1 with TRBJ1-5, with a possible D match to TRBD1 (6 bases). Germline V gene lookup returns CDR1 SQVTM and CDR2 ANQGSEA. The CDR3 runs 13 residues. The CDR3 sequence is CIVVGQIIQPHHF. The CDR3 DNA sequence: TGCATCGTTGTCGGACAGATCATTCAGCCCCATCATTTT.

For this clonotype: This may come from a read error, since a much larger clone is one base off. V gene TRBV28 combines with J gene TRBJ2-7; possibly TRBD1 for D (5 bases). This CDR3 is built from 13 residues. Looked up from germline, CDR1 is MDHEN and CDR2 is SYDVKM. Trimming shortened V by 5 bases and J by 5 bases, and 13 bases separated the two germline ends. CDR3: CASSLGPYNEQYF. CDR3 DNA sequence: TGTGCCAGCAGTCTGGGGCCGTATAACGAGCAGTACTTC.

This clonotype was recorded only once. Given the absence of the conserved phenylalanine or tryptophan at the CDR3 end, a read error is likely. V gene TRBV29-1 combines with J gene TRBJ2-5; D is unresolved. The DNA end lines up better with TRBJ2-1; the J call may be wrong. CDR1 is SQVTM, CDR2 ANQGSEA, per germline. The CDR3 has 12 residues. CDR3 protein: CSAATLQETQFY. In DNA form, the CDR3 reads TGCAGCGCCGCGACTTTGCAAGAGACCCAGTTCTAC.

Details on this clonotype: No conserved phenylalanine or tryptophan ends this CDR3, so it is likely a read error. The CDR3 coding sequence is TGTGCCAGCAGTCCCCTCGGACTAGCGGGAGGACCCTACAATGAGCAGTTCTTA. Its protein product is CASSPLGLAGGPYNEQFL. This sequence joins TRBV28 and TRBJ2-1; 14 bases align to TRBD2. After removal of 5 bases from V and 2 bases from J, the junction contained 8 bases not matched to a gene. Looked up from germline, CDR1 is MDHEN and CDR2 is SYDVKM. The CDR3 is made up of 18 amino acids.